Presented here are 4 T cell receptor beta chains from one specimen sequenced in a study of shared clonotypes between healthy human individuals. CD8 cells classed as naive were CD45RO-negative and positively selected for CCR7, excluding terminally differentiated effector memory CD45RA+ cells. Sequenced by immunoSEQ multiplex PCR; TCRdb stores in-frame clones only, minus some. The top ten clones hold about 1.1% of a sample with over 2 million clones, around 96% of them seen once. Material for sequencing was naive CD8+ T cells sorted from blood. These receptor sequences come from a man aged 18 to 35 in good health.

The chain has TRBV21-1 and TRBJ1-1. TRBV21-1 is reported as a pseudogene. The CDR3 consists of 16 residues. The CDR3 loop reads CASSSPECESGSEAFF. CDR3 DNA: TGTGCCAGCAGCTCCCCGGAATGTGAGTCCGGGTCTGAAGCTTTCTTT.

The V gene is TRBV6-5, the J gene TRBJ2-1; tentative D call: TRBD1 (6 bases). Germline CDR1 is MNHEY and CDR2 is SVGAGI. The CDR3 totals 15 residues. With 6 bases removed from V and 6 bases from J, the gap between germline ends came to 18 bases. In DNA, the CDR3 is TGTGCCAGCAGGCCCCGGGACAAAAGTCCCAATGAGCAGTTCTTC. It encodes CASRPRDKSPNEQFF.

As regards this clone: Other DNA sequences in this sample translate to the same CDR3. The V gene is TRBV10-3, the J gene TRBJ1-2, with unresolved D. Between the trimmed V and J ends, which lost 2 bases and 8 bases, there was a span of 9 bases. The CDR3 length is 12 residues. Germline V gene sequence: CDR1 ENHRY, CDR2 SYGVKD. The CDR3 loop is CAISEGTYGYTF. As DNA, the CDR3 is TGTGCCATCAGTGAGGGAACGTACGGCTACACCTTC.

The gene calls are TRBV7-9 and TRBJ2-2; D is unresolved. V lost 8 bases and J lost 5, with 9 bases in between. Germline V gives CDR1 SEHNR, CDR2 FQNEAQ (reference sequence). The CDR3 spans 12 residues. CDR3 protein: CASLPITGELFF. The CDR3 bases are TGTGCCAGCCTGCCGATTACCGGGGAGCTGTTTTTT.